A selection of T cell receptor beta chains follows, all from one sample in a study of blood T cells in healthy people across ages. TCRdb re-called the 5' RACE reads through MiXCR, storing one row per CDR3 protein. The repertoire holds some 1,000,000 distinct CDR3 sequences, with 20% to 25% as singletons. A further study also used this sample, focusing on T cells of mothers and their children.

Sequencing used blood. The receptor source for this set is a girl between 2 and 10 years old in good health. The CDR3 runs from the conserved cysteine through the conserved F or W. A D gene is named only where the DNA matches it firmly. Clone size is given for some rows only: seen once, a few or many times, or a class if the clone is expanded.

few	NA	TRBV7-3	TRBJ2-7	CASSNFPGHISYEQYF	TGTGCCAGCAGCAACTTTCCGGGACACATATCCTACGAGCAGTACTTC
NA	NA	TRBV4-1	TRBJ2-1	CASSQAAGWDEQFF	TGCGCCAGCAGCCAAGCGGCAGGGTGGGATGAGCAGTTCTTC
NA	TRBD1	TRBV15	TRBJ1-3	CATSSDRGVGNTIYF	TGTGCCACCAGCAGCGACAGGGGAGTTGGAAACACCATATATTTT
few	NA	TRBV4-3	TRBJ1-1	CASSQDGGEDAEAFF	TGCGCCAGCAGCCAAGATGGTGGGGAGGACGCTGAAGCTTTCTTT
few	NA	TRBV28	TRBJ2-1	CASSFPTGSSSYNEQFF	TGTGCCAGCAGTTTCCCCACCGGGTCCAGCTCCTACAATGAGCAGTTCTTC
few	TRBD1	TRBV28	TRBJ2-7	CASSETGGDSYEQYF	TGTGCCAGCAGCGAGACAGGGGGCGACTCCTACGAGCAGTACTTC
NA	NA	TRBV7-7	TRBJ2-1	CASSTSTDYNEQFF	TGTGCTAGCAGCACTTCGACAGACTACAATGAGCAGTTCTTC
NA	NA	TRBV12-3/TRBV12-4	TRBJ2-5	CASSPARASGRETQYF	TGTGCCAGCAGTCCCGCCAGGGCCTCTGGGAGAGAGACCCAGTACTTC
NA	NA	TRBV6-2/TRBV6-3	TRBJ2-5	CASTRGTEETQYF	TGTGCCAGCACACGGGGGACAGAAGAGACCCAGTACTTC
NA	TRBD1	TRBV3-1	TRBJ2-7	CASSQRDSRQYF	TGTGCCAGCAGCCAACGGGACAGTAGACAGTACTTC
NA	TRBD1	TRBV12-3/TRBV12-4	TRBJ2-1	CASSLVTPGGNEQFF	TGTGCCAGCAGTTTGGTGACCCCAGGGGGCAATGAGCAGTTCTTC
few	TRBD2	TRBV5-1	TRBJ2-3	CASSLSERDLTDTQYF	TGCGCCAGCAGCTTGTCTGAGCGGGACCTCACAGATACGCAGTATTTT
NA	NA	TRBV20-1	TRBJ2-5	CSALGRGQETQYF	TGCAGTGCACTCGGACGGGGCCAGGAGACCCAGTACTTC
few	NA	TRBV12-3/TRBV12-4	TRBJ1-1	CASSFGPLGDVNTEAFF	TGTGCCAGCAGTTTTGGACCGCTCGGGGATGTGAACACTGAAGCTTTCTTT
few	NA	TRBV12-5	TRBJ1-5	CASGLESPGHQPQHF	TGTGCTAGTGGTTTGGAATCGCCAGGACATCAGCCCCAGCATTTT
NA	NA	TRBV18	TRBJ2-7	CASSLERSSYEQYF	TGTGCCAGCTCATTAGAGCGGAGCTCCTACGAGCAGTACTTC
NA	NA	TRBV15	TRBJ2-3	CATSRDFQDTQYF	TGTGCCACCAGCAGAGATTTTCAGGATACGCAGTATTTT
many	NA	TRBV9	TRBJ2-3	CASSAPNGDTQYF	TGTGCCAGCAGCGCTCCTAACGGGGATACGCAGTATTTT
NA	NA	TRBV20-1	TRBJ2-4	CSARVQQGSHIQYF	TGCAGTGCTAGAGTACAACAGGGTTCGCACATTCAGTACTTC